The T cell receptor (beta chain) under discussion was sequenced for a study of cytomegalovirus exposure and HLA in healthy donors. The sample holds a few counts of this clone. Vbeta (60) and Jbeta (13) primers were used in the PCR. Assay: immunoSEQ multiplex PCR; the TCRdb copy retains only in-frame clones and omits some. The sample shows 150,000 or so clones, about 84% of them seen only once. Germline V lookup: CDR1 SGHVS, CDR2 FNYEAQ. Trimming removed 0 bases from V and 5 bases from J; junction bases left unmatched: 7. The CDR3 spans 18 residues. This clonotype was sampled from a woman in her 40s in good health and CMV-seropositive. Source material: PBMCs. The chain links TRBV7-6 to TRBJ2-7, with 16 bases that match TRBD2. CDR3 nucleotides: TGTGCCAGCAGCTTAGCCTCTGGGACTAGCGGGAGGGCCCACGAGCAGTACTTC. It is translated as CASSLASGTSGRAHEQYF.